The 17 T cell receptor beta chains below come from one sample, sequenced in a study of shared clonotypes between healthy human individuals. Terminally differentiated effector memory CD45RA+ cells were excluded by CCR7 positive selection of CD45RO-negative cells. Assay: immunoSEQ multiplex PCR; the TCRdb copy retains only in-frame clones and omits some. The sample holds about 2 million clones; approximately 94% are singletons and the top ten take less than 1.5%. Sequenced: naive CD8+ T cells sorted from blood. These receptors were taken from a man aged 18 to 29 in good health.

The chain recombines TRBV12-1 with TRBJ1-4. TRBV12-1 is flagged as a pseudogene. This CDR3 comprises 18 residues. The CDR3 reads CASSFAGTGGGFNEKLFF. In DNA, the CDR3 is TGTGCCAGCAGCTTTGCAGGTACGGGCGGGGGGTTTAATGAAAAACTGTTTTTT.

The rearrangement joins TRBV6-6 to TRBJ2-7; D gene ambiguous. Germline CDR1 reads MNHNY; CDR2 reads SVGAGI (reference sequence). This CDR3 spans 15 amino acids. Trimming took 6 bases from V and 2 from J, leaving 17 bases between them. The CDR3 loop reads CASSPAWTKTYEQYF. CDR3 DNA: TGTGCCAGCAGCCCGGCCTGGACGAAAACCTACGAGCAGTACTTC.

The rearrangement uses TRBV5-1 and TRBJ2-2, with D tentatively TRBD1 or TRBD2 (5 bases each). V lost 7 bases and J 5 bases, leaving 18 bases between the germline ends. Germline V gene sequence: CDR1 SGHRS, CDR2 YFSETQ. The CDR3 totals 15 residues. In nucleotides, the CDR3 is TGCGCCAGCTCCAGGGAGAGTCCAGTGACCGGGGAGCTGTTTTTT. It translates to CASSRESPVTGELFF.

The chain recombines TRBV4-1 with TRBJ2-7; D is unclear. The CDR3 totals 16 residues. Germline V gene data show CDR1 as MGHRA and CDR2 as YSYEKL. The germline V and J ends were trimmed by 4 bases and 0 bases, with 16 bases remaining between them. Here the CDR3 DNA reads TGCGCCAGCAGCCCAGGATCTTCCACCTTCTCCTACGAGCAGTACTTC. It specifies CASSPGSSTFSYEQYF.

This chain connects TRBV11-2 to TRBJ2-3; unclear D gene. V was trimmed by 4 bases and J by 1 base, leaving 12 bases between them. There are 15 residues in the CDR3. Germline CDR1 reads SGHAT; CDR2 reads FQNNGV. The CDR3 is CASSYPSGGTDTQYF. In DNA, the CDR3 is TGTGCCAGCAGCTATCCGTCGGGTGGCACAGATACGCAGTATTTT. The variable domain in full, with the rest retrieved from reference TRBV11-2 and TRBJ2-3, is EAGVAQSPRYKIIEKRQSVAFWCNPISGHATLYWYQQILGQGPKLLIQFQNNGVVDDSQLPKDRFSAERLKGVDSTLKIQPAKLEDSAVYLCASSYPSGGTDTQYFGPGTRLTVL.

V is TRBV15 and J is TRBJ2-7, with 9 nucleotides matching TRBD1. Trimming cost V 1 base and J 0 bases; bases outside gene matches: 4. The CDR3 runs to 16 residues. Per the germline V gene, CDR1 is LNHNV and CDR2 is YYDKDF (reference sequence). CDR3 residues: CATSRAETGGSYEQYF. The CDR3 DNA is TGTGCCACCAGCAGAGCTGAGACAGGGGGCTCCTACGAGCAGTACTTC.

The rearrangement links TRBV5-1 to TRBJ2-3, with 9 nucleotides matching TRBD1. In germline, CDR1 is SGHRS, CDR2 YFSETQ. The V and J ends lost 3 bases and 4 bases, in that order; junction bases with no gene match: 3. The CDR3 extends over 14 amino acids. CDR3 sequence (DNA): TGCGCCAGCAGCTGGGGACAGGGTGCAGATACGCAGTATTTT. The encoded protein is CASSWGQGADTQYF.

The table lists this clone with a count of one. The DNA for the CDR3 is TGTGCCAGCAGCGAGGACTACGAGCAGTACTTC. It is translated as CASSEDYEQYF. The V and J genes are TRBV9 and TRBJ2-7; D gene uncertain. The V gene's germline CDR1 is SGDLS and CDR2 YYNGEE. Trimming took off 3 bases at V and 3 bases at J, with 4 bases between the two ends. The CDR3 sequence is 11 residues long.

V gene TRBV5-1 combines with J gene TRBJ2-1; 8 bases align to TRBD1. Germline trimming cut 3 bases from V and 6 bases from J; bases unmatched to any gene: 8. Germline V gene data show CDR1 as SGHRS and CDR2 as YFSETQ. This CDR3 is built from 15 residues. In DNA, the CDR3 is TGCGCCAGCAGCTGGACAGGGAGTGGGTTCAATGAGCAGTTCTTC. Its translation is CASSWTGSGFNEQFF.

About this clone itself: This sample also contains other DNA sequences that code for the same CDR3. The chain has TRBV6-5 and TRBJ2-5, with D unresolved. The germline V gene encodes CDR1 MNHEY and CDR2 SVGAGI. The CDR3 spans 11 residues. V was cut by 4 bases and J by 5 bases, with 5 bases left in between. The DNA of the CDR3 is TGTGCCAGCAGTTCTCAGGAGACCCAGTACTTC. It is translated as CASSSQETQYF.

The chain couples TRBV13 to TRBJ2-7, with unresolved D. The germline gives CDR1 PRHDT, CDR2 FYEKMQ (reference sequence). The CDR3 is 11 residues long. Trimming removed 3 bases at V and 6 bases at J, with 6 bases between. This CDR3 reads CASSFLTEQYF. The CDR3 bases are TGTGCCAGCAGCTTTTTAACCGAGCAGTACTTC.

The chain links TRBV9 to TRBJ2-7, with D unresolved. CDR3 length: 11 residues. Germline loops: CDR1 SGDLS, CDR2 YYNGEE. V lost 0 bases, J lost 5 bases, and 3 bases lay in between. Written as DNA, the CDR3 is TGTGCCAGCAGCGTAGAAGACGAGCAGTACTTC. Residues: CASSVEDEQYF.

The CDR3 sequence is CASSYRGLSYEQYF. As DNA, the CDR3 is TGTGCCAGCAGCTACAGGGGTCTCTCCTACGAGCAGTACTTC. V usage is TRBV6-1 and J usage is TRBJ2-7, with 7 bases aligning to TRBD1. The CDR3 covers 14 residues. Trimming removed 6 bases from V and 0 bases from J; junction bases left unmatched: 5. Germline values: CDR1 MNHNS, CDR2 SASEGT.

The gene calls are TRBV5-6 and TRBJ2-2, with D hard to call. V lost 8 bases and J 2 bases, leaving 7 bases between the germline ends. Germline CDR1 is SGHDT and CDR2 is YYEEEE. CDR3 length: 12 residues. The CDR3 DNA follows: TGTGCCAGTTTTATAAACACCGGGGAGCTGTTTTTT. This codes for CASFINTGELFF.

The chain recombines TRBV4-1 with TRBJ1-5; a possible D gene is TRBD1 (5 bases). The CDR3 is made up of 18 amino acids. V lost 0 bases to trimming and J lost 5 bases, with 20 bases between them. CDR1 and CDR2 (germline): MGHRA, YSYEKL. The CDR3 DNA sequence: TGCGCCAGCAGCCAAGAAGACCCCGGGATGTTAGGGGATCAGCCCCAGCATTTT. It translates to CASSQEDPGMLGDQPQHF.

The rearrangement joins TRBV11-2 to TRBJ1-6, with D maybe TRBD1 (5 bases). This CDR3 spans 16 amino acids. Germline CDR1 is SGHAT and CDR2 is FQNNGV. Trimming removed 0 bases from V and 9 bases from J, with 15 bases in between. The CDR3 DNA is TGTGCCAGCAGCTTAGATCTCAAGGGGTTCGGTTCACCCCTCCACTTT. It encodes CASSLDLKGFGSPLHF.

CDR3 region: CASSSTLRGEWSQPQHF. In DNA form, the CDR3 reads TGTGCCAGCAGCTCCACCTTACGAGGGGAGTGGAGTCAGCCCCAGCATTTT. The chain is built from TRBV7-9 and TRBJ1-5; a possible D gene is TRBD1 (5 bases). The CDR3 runs 17 residues. In germline, CDR1 is SEHNR, CDR2 FQNEAQ (reference sequence). V dropped 4 bases and J dropped 6 bases, with 22 bases sitting between them.